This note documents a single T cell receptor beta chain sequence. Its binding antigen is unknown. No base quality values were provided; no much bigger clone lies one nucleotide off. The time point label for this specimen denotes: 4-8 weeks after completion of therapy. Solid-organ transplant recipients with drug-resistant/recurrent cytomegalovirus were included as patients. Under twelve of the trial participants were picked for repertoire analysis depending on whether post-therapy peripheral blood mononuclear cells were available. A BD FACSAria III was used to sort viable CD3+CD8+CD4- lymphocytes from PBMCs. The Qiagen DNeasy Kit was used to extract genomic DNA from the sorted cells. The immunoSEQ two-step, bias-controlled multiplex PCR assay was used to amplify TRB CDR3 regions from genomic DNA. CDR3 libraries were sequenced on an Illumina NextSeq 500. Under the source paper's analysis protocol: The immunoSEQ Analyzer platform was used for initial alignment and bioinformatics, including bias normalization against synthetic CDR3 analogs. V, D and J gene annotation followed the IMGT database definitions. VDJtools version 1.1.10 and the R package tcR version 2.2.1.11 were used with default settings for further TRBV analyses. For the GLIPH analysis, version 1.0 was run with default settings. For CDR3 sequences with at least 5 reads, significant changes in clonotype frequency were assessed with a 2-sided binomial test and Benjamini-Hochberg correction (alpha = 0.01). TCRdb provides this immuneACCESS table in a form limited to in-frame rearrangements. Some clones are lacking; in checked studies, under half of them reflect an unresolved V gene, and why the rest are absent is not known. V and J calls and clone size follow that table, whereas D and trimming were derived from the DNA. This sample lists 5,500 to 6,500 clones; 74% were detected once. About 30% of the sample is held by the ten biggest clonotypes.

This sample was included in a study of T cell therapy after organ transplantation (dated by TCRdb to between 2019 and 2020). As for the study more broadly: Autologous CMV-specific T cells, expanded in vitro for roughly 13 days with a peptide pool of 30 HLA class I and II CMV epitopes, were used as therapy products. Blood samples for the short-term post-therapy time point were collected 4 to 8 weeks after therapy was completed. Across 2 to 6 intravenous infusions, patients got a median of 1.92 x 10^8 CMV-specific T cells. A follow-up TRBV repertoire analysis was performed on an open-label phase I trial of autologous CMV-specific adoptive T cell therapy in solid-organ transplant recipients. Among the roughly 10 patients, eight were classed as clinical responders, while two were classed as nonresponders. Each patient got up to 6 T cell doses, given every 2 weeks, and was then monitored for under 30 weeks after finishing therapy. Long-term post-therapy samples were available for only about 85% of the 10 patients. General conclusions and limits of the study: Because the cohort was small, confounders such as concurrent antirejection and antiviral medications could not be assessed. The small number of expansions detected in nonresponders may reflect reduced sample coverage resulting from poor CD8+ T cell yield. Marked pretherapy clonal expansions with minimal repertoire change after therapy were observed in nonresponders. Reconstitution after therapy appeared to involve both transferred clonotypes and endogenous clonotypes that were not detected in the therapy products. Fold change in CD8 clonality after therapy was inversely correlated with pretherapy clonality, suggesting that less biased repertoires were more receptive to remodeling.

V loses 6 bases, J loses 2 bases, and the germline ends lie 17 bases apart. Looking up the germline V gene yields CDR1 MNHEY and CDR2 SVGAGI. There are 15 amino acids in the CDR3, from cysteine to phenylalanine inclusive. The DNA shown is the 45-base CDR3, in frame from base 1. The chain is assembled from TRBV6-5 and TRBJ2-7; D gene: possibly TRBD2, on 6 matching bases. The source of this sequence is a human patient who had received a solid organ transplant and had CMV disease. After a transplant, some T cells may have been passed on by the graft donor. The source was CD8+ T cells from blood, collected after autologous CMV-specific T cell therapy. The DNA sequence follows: TGTGCCAGCAGCAAGGCCCTAGCGCCCGCCTACGAGCAGTACTTC. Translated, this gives CASSKALAPAYEQYF.